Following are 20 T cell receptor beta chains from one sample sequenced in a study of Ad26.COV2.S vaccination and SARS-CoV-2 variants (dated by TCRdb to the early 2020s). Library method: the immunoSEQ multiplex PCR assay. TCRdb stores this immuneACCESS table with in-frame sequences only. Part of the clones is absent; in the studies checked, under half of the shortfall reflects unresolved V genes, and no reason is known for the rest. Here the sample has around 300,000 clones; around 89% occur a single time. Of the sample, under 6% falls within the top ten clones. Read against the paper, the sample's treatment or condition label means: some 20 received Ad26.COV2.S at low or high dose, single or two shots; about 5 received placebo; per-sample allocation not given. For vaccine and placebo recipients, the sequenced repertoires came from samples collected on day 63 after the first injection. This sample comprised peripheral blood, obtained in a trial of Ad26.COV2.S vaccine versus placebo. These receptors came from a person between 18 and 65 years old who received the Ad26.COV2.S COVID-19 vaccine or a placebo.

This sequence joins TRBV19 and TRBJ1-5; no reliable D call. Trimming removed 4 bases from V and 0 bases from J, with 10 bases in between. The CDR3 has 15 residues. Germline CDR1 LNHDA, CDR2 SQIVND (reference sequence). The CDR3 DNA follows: TGTGCCAGTAGTAGATCCCTGAATAGCAATCAGCCCCAGCATTTT. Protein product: CASSRSLNSNQPQHF.

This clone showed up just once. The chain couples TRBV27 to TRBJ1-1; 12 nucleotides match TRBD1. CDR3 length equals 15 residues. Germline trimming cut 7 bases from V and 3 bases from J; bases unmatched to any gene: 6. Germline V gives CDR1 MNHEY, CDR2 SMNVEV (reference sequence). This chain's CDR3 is CASMGQGAGDTEAFF. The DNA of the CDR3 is TGTGCCAGCATGGGACAGGGGGCAGGCGACACTGAAGCTTTCTTT.

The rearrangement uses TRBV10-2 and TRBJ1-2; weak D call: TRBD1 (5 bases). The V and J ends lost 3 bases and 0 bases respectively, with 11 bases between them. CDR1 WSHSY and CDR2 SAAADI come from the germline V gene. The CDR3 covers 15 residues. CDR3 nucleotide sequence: TGCGCCAGCAGTGAAGCGGACACAGCTAACTATGGCTACACCTTC. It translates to CASSEADTANYGYTF.

The CDR3 DNA reads as TGTGCCAGCAGTTACACGGGAAGTTCACCCCTCCACTTT. This codes for CASSYTGSSPLHF. V usage is TRBV6-2 or TRBV6-3 and J usage is TRBJ1-6; D is ambiguous. CDR1 and CDR2 (germline): MNHEY, SVGEGT. The CDR3 length is 13 residues. V lost 2 bases to trimming and J lost 9 bases, with 8 bases between them.

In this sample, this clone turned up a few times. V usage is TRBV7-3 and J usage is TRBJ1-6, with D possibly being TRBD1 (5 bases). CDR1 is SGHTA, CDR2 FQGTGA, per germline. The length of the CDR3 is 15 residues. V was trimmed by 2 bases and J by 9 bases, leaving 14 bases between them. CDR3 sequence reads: CASSLSAGPASPLHF. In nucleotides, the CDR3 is TGTGCCAGCAGCTTATCGGCAGGGCCCGCTTCACCCCTCCACTTT.

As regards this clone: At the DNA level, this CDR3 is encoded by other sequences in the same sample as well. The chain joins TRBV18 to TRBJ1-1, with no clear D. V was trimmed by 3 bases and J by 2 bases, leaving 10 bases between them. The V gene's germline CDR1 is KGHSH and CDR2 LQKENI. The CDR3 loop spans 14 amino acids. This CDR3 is CASSPPTLNTEAFF. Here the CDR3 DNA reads TGTGCCAGCTCACCCCCTACACTTAACACTGAAGCTTTCTTT.

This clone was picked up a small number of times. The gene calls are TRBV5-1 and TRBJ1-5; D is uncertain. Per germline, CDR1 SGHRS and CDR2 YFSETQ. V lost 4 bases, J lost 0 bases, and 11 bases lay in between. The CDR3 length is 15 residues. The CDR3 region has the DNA TGCGCCAGCAGCGGAGGAGCCGGTAGCAATCAGCCCCAGCATTTT. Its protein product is CASSGGAGSNQPQHF.

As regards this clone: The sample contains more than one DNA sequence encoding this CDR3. The CDR3 region is CASSLAGQKNTEAFF. In DNA form, the CDR3 reads TGTGCCAGCAGCTTGGCCGGACAAAAAAACACTGAAGCTTTCTTT. This chain connects TRBV5-5 to TRBJ1-1; TRBD1 might be the D (5 bases). Trimming stripped 0 bases from V and 2 bases from J, with 11 bases between. This CDR3 spans 15 amino acids. Per germline, CDR1 SGHKS and CDR2 YYEKEE (reference sequence).

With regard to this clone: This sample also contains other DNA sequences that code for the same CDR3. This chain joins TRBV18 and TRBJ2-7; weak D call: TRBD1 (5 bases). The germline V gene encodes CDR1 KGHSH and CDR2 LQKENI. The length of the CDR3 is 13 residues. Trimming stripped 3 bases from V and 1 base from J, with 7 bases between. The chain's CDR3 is CASSPDRSYEQYF. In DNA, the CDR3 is TGTGCCAGCTCACCCGACAGATCCTACGAGCAGTACTTC. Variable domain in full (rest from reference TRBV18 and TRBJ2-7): NAGVMQNPRHLVRRRGQEARLRCSPMKGHSHVYWYRQLPEEGLKFMVYLQKENIIDESGMPKERFSAEFPKEGPSILRIQQVVRGDSAAYFCASSPDRSYEQYFGPGTRLTVT.

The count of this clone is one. This CDR3 is CASTKTGLNTEAFF. In DNA form, the CDR3 reads TGTGCCAGCACCAAGACAGGGCTTAACACTGAAGCTTTCTTT. The J gene is TRBJ1-1, the V gene TRBV6-5, with 7 bases fitting TRBD1. Germline loops: CDR1 MNHEY, CDR2 SVGAGI. This CDR3 is 14 amino acids long. Losses at the gene ends were 7 bases for V and 2 bases for J; bases not matched to a gene: 7.

The CDR3 sequence is CSAPGQGQETQYF. The CDR3 nucleotides read TGCAGCGCCCCCGGACAGGGCCAAGAGACCCAGTACTTC. The chain uses TRBV29-1 and TRBJ2-5, with 8 bases aligning to TRBD1. The V segment lost 7 bases and the J segment 1 base; nucleotides outside the gene matches: 5. CDR3 size: 13 residues. CDR1 is SQVTM and CDR2 is ANQGSEA in the germline V gene.

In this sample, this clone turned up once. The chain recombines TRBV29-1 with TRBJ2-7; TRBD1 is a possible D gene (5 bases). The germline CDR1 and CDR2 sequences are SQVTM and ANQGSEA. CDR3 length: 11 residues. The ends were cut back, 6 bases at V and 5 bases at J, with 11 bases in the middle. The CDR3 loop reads CSVQGTDEQYF. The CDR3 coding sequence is TGCAGCGTGCAGGGTACCGACGAGCAGTACTTC.

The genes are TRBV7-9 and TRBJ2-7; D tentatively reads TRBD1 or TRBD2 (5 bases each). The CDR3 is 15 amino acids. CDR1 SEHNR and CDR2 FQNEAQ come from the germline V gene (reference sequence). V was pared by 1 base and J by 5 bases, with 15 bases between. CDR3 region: CASSLGSWGFNEQYF. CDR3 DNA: TGTGCCAGCAGCTTAGGTTCGTGGGGGTTCAACGAGCAGTACTTC.

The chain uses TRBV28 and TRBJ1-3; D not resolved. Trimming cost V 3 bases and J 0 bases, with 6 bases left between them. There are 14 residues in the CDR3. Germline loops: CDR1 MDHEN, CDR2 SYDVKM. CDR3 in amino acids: CASSFLHSGNTIYF. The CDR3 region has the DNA TGTGCCAGCAGTTTTCTCCACTCTGGAAACACCATATATTTT.

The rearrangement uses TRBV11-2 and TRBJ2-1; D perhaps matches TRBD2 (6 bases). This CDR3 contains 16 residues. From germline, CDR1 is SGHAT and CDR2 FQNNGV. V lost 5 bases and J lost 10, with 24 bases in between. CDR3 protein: CASSPGAGLMIGEQFF. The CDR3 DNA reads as TGTGCCAGCAGCCCGGGCGCGGGGCTGATGATCGGGGAGCAGTTCTTC. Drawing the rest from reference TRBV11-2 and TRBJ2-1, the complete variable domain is EAGVAQSPRYKIIEKRQSVAFWCNPISGHATLYWYQQILGQGPKLLIQFQNNGVVDDSQLPKDRFSAERLKGVDSTLKIQPAKLEDSAVYLCASSPGAGLMIGEQFFGPGTRLTVL.

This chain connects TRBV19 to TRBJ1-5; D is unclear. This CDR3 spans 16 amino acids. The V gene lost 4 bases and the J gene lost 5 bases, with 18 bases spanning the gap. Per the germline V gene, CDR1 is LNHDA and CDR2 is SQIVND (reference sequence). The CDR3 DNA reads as TGTGCCAGTAGTAAAAAGGCGGGCCAGACTTATCAGCCCCAGCATTTT. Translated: CASSKKAGQTYQPQHF.

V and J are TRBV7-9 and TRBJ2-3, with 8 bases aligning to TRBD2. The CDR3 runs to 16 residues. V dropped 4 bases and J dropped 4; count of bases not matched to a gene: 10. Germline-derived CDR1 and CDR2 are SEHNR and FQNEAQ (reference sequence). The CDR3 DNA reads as TGTGCCAGCAGCTACCGGGGGGGTAGCGCCTCAGATACGCAGTATTTT. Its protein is CASSYRGGSASDTQYF. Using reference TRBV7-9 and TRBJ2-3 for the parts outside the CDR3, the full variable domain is DTGVSQNPRHKITKRGQNVTFRCDPISEHNRLYWYRQTLGQGPEFLTYFQNEAQLEKSRLLSDRFSAERPKGSFSTLEIQRTEQGDSAMYLCASSYRGGSASDTQYFGPGTRLTVL.

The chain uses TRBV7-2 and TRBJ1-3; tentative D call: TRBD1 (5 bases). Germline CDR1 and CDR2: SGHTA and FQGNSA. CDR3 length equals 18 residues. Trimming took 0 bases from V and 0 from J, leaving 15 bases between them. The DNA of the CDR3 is TGTGCCAGCAGCTTAGCCGGGATACGACAGAACTCTGGAAACACCATATATTTT. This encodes CASSLAGIRQNSGNTIYF.

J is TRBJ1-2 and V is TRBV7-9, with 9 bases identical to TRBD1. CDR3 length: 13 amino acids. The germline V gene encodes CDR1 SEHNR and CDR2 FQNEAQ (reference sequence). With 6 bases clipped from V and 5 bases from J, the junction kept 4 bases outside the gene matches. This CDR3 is CASSLTGGYGYTF. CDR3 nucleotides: TGTGCCAGCAGTCTGACAGGGGGTTATGGCTACACCTTC.

The CDR3 is CASSSPGTKYNEQFF. The CDR3 DNA is TGTGCCAGCAGCTCCCCCGGGACAAAATACAATGAGCAGTTCTTC. V gene TRBV6-6 combines with J gene TRBJ2-1, with D tentatively TRBD1 (6 bases). In germline, CDR1 is MNHNY, CDR2 SVGAGI (reference sequence). V gave up 6 bases and J gave up 4 bases, with 16 bases separating them. There are 15 residues in the CDR3.